The TCR beta chain under discussion was sequenced for a study of blood T cell repertoires in COVID-19. About the research overall: From the United States, Italy and Spain came samples of acute and convalescent COVID-19. Sample material is recorded as cDNA or gDNA derived from T cells, B-cell-depleted T cells, or PBMCs.

Between the trimmed V and J ends, which lost 4 bases and 6 bases, there was a span of 16 bases. The CDR3 covers 14 residues. Germline values: CDR1 GTSNPN, CDR2 SVGIG (reference sequence). In the authors' workflow: Reference gene primer amplification yielded estimated nucleated cell counts. Clones were sequenced by immunoSEQ multiplex PCR, and TCRdb holds only the in-frame ones, with some missing. V, J and clone size were drawn from that table, and D and trimming were deduced from the DNA. The sample yields fewer than 130,000 clones, more than 75% seen once. The clonotype was recovered from a woman between 45 and 60 years old with acute or convalescent COVID-19. Material for sequencing was peripheral blood. V usage is TRBV30 and J usage is TRBJ1-5; no firm D call. The DNA for the CDR3 is TGTGCCTGGACCTCAGCGGGTGGGGTTCAGCCCCAGCATTTT. It yields the protein CAWTSAGGVQPQHF.